This is a list of T cell receptor beta chains from one sample in a study of blood T cells in healthy people across ages. TCRdb analysed the 5' RACE reads with MiXCR anew, one entry per CDR3 protein. Found here are over 1,200,000 distinct CDR3 sequences, around 59% of them singletons; the top ten hold over 5%. Source material: blood. All receptors derive from a man between 18 and 29 years old in good health. Each CDR3 is given with its conserved first and last residue. The D gene is left open where the match is weak. Clone size, where shown, is once, few, many, or a class for clones that have expanded.

j_call | clone_size | d_call | v_call | cdr3_aa | cdr3_nt
TRBJ2-4 | - | - | TRBV20-1 | CSASEFSKNIQYF | TGCAGTGCTAGTGAGTTTTCCAAAAACATTCAGTACTTC
TRBJ2-1 | - | TRBD2 | TRBV4-1 | CASSQDPLTSGSWNEQFF | TGCGCCAGCAGCCAAGATCCCCTGACTAGCGGGAGTTGGAATGAGCAGTTCTTC
TRBJ2-3 | - | - | TRBV11-2 | CASSPGRANTQYF | TGTGCCAGCAGCCCAGGACGGGCAAATACGCAGTATTTT
TRBJ2-7 | - | - | TRBV7-9 | CASSPLGAEQYF | TGTGCCAGCAGCCCACTAGGAGCCGAGCAGTACTTC
TRBJ2-5 | once | - | TRBV7-2 | CASSLARASNEQYF | TGTGCCAGCAGCTTAGCGCGGGCAAGCAATGAGCAGTACTTC
TRBJ1-1 | - | - | TRBV11-2 | CASSRGLEENTEAFF | TGTGCCAGCAGCCGGGGACTGGAAGAGAACACTGAAGCTTTCTTT
TRBJ1-5 | once | - | TRBV20-1 | CSARDATVVDQPQHF | TGCAGTGCTAGAGACGCGACAGTGGTAGATCAGCCCCAGCATTTT
TRBJ2-3 | - | - | TRBV29-1 | CSVGHSTDMQYF | TGCAGCGTTGGTCACAGCACAGATATGCAGTATTTT
TRBJ2-6 | - | - | TRBV6-2/TRBV6-3 | CASSLWADVGANVLTF | TGTGCCAGCAGCCTCTGGGCCGACGTAGGGGCCAACGTCCTGACTTTC
TRBJ1-1 | - | - | TRBV6-5 | CASWPVMNTEAFF | TGTGCGTCGTGGCCCGTTATGAACACTGAAGCTTTCTTT
TRBJ2-6 | - | - | TRBV11-2 | CASSLDRIAGANVLTF | TGTGCCAGCAGCTTAGATCGAATTGCTGGGGCCAACGTCCTGACTTTC
TRBJ2-7 | - | TRBD1 | TRBV7-9 | CASSLEQGKSYNEQYF | TGTGCCAGCAGCTTAGAACAGGGGAAATCTTACAATGAGCAGTACTTC
TRBJ2-7 | few | - | TRBV21-1 | CASSMPSGTDEQYF | TGTGCCAGCAGTATGCCTAGCGGGACGGACGAGCAGTACTTC
TRBJ2-4 | - | TRBD1 | TRBV7-2 | CASSFTSGQGENIQYF | TGTGCCAGCAGCTTTACATCGGGACAGGGAGAAAACATTCAGTACTTC